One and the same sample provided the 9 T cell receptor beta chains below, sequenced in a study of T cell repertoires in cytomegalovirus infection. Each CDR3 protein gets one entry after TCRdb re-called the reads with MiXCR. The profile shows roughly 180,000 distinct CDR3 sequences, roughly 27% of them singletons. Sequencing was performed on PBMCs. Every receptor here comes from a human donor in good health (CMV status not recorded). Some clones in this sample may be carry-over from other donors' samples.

DNA for the CDR3: TGTGCCAGCAGAGGGGACAGTCTCAATCAGCCCCAGCATTTT. This codes for CASRGDSLNQPQHF. The rearrangement links TRBV2 to TRBJ1-5, with TRBD1 matching 7 bases. After removal of 6 bases from V and 3 bases from J, the junction contained 5 bases not matched to a gene. The CDR3 is 14 residues long. CDR1 and CDR2 (germline): SNHLY, FYNNEI.

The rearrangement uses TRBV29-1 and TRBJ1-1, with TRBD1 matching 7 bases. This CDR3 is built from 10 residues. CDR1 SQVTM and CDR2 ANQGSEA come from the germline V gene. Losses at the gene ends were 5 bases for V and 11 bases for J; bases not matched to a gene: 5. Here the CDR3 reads CSVLQGDAFF. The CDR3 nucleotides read TGCAGCGTTCTGCAGGGGGATGCTTTCTTT.

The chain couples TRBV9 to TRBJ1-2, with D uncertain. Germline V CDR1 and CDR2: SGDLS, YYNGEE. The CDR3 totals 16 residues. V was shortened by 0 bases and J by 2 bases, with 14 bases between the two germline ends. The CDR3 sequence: CASSVEDRLGNYGYTF. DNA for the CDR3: TGTGCCAGCAGCGTAGAAGACCGCCTCGGGAACTATGGCTACACCTTC.

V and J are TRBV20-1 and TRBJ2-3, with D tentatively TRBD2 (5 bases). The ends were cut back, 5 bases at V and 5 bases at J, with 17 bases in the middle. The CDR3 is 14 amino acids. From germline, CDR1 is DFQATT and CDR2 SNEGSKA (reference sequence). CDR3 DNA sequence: TGCAGTGCTGCCCGCCTGGGAGTGGAAGATACGCAGTATTTT. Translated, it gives CSAARLGVEDTQYF.

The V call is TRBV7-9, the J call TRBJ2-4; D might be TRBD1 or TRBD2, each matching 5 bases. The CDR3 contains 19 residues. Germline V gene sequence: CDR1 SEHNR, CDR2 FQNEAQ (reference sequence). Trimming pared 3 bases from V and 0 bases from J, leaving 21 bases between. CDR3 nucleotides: TGTGCCAGCAGCTTCGAGGGGTGGACGGTGTCGGCAGCCAAAAACATTCAGTACTTC. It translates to CASSFEGWTVSAAKNIQYF. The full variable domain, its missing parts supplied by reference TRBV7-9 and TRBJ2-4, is DTGVSQNPRHKITKRGQNVTFRCDPISEHNRLYWYRQTLGQGPEFLTYFQNEAQLEKSRLLSDRFSAERPKGSFSTLEIQRTEQGDSAMYLCASSFEGWTVSAAKNIQYFGAGTRLSVL.

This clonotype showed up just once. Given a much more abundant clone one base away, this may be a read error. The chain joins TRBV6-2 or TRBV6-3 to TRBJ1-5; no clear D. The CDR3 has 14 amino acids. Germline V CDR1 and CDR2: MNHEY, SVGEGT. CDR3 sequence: CACSSQEPGRPQHF. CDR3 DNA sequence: TGTGCCTGCAGTTCTCAGGAGCCTGGGCGGCCCCAGCATTTT.

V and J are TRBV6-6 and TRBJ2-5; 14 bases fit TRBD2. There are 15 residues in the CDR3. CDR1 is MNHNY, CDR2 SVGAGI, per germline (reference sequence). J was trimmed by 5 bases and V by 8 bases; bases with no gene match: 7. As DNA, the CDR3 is TGTGCCAGCCAGACTAGCGGGGGGGCCGGGGAGACCCAGTACTTC. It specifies CASQTSGGAGETQYF.

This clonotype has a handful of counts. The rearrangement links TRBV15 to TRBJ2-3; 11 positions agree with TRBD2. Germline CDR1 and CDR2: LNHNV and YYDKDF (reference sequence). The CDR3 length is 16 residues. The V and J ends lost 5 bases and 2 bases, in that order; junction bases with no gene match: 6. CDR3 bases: TGTGCCACCAGCTTACAGACTAGCGGGGTCACAGATACGCAGTATTTT. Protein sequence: CATSLQTSGVTDTQYF.

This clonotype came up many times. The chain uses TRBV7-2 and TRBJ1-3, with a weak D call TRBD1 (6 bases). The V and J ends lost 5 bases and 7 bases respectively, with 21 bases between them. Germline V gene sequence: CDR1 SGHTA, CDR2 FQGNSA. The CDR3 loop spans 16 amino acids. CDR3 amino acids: CASSIRGSPPGNTIYF. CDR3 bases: TGTGCCAGCAGCATCAGGGGTTCCCCACCCGGGAACACCATATATTTT.